The 31 T cell receptor beta chains below all came from one sample that was sequenced in a study of blood T cell repertoires in COVID-19 (dated by TCRdb to 2020 to 2022). The receptor library was made with the immunoSEQ multiplex PCR assay. TCRdb re-hosts the immuneACCESS table, in-frame sequences only. Its copies lack some clones; in the studies checked, an unresolved V gene accounts for under half of them, and the cause for the rest is not known. The sample table records some 250,000 clones; approximately 86% of these occur just once. Together, the top ten hold around 7.8% of the sample. Sequences were obtained from peripheral blood. These receptors originate from a man between 60 and 70 years old who had recovered from COVID-19.

The V and J genes are TRBV24-1 and TRBJ2-1; 8 nucleotides align to TRBD2. Germline V lookup: CDR1 KGHDR, CDR2 SFDVKD. This CDR3 spans 15 amino acids. The V segment lost 4 bases and the J segment 7 bases; nucleotides outside the gene matches: 8. CDR3 nucleotides: TGTGCCACCAGTGACCCGGGGGGGGGCTGGAATGAGCAGTTCTTC. Translating it yields CATSDPGGGWNEQFF.

This clone was counted a few times. The CDR3 region is CASSSPGLAGGTSTDTQYF. In nucleotides, the CDR3 is TGTGCCAGCAGCTCACCGGGACTAGCGGGGGGGACTAGCACAGATACGCAGTATTTT. This rearrangement joins TRBV7-9 to TRBJ2-3, with 16 positions matching TRBD2. CDR3 size: 19 residues. Germline trimming cut 4 bases from V and 0 bases from J; bases unmatched to any gene: 7. Per the germline V gene, CDR1 is SEHNR and CDR2 is FQNEAQ (reference sequence).

The CDR3: CASSYGTPFGHEQFF. The DNA for the CDR3 is TGCGCCAGCAGCTACGGGACTCCCTTCGGGCATGAGCAGTTCTTC. This chain connects TRBV5-1 to TRBJ2-1, with TRBD2 as a possible D gene (6 bases). The CDR3 sequence is 15 residues long. Germline assignment: CDR1 SGHRS and CDR2 YFSETQ. Trimming cost V 3 bases and J 8 bases, with 18 bases left between them.

V gene TRBV3-1 (or the pseudogene TRBV3-2) combines with J gene TRBJ2-6, with 7 nucleotides matching TRBD1. The germline gives CDR1 LGHDT, CDR2 YNNKEL (reference sequence). This CDR3 contains 17 residues. The V segment lost 4 bases and the J segment 0 bases; nucleotides outside the gene matches: 6. The CDR3: CASSPGQERSGANVLTF. The CDR3 DNA follows: TGTGCCAGCAGCCCCGGACAGGAGCGCTCTGGGGCCAACGTCCTGACTTTC.

The CDR3 DNA sequence: TGTGCCAGCAGTTTAGATTTCGATGAGCAGTTCTTC. It codes for CASSLDFDEQFF. This chain connects TRBV12-3 or TRBV12-4 to TRBJ2-1; D uncertain. The CDR3 has 12 amino acids. The V end was cut by 1 base, the J end by 8 bases, with 6 bases between.

The CDR3 bases are TGTGCCACCAGTGATCCAGCCAGGGGCACTGAAGCTTTCTTT. It is translated as CATSDPARGTEAFF. This chain connects TRBV24-1 to TRBJ1-1, with D tentatively TRBD1 (6 bases). The CDR3 spans 14 residues. CDR1 and CDR2 (germline): KGHDR, SFDVKD. Between the trimmed V and J ends, which lost 3 bases and 4 bases, there was a span of 11 bases.

V and J are TRBV7-8 and TRBJ1-3, with D tentatively TRBD1 (5 bases). Trimming pared 0 bases from V and 3 bases from J, leaving 9 bases between. From germline, CDR1 is SGHVS and CDR2 FQNEAQ. The CDR3 is made up of 15 amino acids. This chain's CDR3 is CASSLAGGVGNTIYF. The CDR3 nucleotides read TGTGCCAGCAGCTTAGCGGGGGGAGTTGGAAACACCATATATTTT. Together with reference TRBV7-8 and TRBJ1-3, the CDR3 gives the full variable domain: GAGVSQSPRYKVAKRGQDVALRCDPISGHVSLFWYQQALGQGPEFLTYFQNEAQLDKSGLPSDRFFAERPEGSVSTLKIQRTQQEDSAVYLCASSLAGGVGNTIYFGEGSWLTVV.

The J gene is TRBJ2-7, the V gene TRBV12-3 or TRBV12-4, with D maybe TRBD2 (6 bases). The CDR3 loop spans 12 amino acids. Trimming took 6 bases from V and 3 from J, leaving 9 bases between them. The CDR3 protein is CASSRGDYEQYF. The CDR3 DNA sequence: TGTGCCAGCAGCCGCGGGGACTACGAGCAGTACTTC.

This rearrangement joins TRBV30 to TRBJ1-6; D might be TRBD1 (5 bases). V shed 0 bases and J shed 9 bases, with 12 bases lying between them. The CDR3 runs 14 residues. CDR1 GTSNPN and CDR2 SVGIG come from the germline V gene (reference sequence). The CDR3 DNA reads as TGTGCCTGGAGTGTAATCCAGGGACTTTCACCCCTCCACTTT. It yields the protein CAWSVIQGLSPLHF. The whole variable domain, filled in from reference TRBV30 and TRBJ1-6, reads SQTIHQWPATLVQPVGSPLSLECTVEGTSNPNLYWYRQAAGRGLQLLFYSVGIGQISSEVPQNLSASRPQDRQFILSSKKLLLSDSGFYLCAWSVIQGLSPLHFGNGTRLTVT.

The gene calls are TRBV27 and TRBJ2-1; 11 bases align to TRBD2. CDR1 is MNHEY, CDR2 SMNVEV, per germline (reference sequence). Germline trimming cut 7 bases from V and 6 bases from J; bases unmatched to any gene: 11. The CDR3 length is 16 residues. The CDR3 sequence: CASNDYGTSGSNEQFF. The DNA of the CDR3 is TGTGCCAGCAATGATTACGGGACTAGCGGAAGCAATGAGCAGTTCTTC.

This clone was observed a single time. V is TRBV12-5 and J is TRBJ2-1, with TRBD2 matching over 8 bases. CDR1 is LGHNT and CDR2 is FRNRAP in the germline V gene. Germline trimming cut 5 bases from V and 0 bases from J; bases unmatched to any gene: 6. CDR3 length: 16 residues. The CDR3 is CASGPPGGGSYNEQFF. DNA for the CDR3: TGTGCTAGTGGTCCCCCCGGGGGGGGCTCCTACAATGAGCAGTTCTTC.

The genes are TRBV29-1 and TRBJ1-2, with 9 positions matching TRBD1. Germline V CDR1 and CDR2: SQVTM, ANQGSEA. Trimming took 3 bases from V and 4 from J; bases not matched to a gene: 9. CDR3 size: 15 residues. The CDR3 sequence: CSVDTRDRVTYGYTF. The CDR3 nucleotides are TGCAGCGTTGACACACGGGACAGGGTAACCTATGGCTACACCTTC.

Remarks on this clone: This sample includes further DNA sequences coding for the same CDR3. The chain carries TRBV9 and TRBJ2-1, with TRBD1 as a possible D gene (6 bases). Germline CDR1 SGDLS, CDR2 YYNGEE. Trimming removed 2 bases from V and 0 bases from J, with 9 bases in between. This CDR3 has 15 amino acids. Here the CDR3 DNA reads TGTGCCAGCAGCGTCTCCAGGGGCTCCTACAATGAGCAGTTCTTC. Protein product: CASSVSRGSYNEQFF.

The chain couples TRBV14 to TRBJ1-1; the D gene is possibly TRBD1 (6 bases). This CDR3 comprises 16 residues. V lost 4 bases and J lost 3, with 18 bases in between. Per the germline V gene, CDR1 is SGHDN and CDR2 is FVKESK. CDR3 amino acids: CASSLFLQGWDTEAFF. CDR3 DNA: TGTGCCAGCAGCCTCTTCTTACAGGGCTGGGACACTGAAGCTTTCTTT.

The chain uses TRBV5-1 and TRBJ2-5; the D is unclear. The V and J ends lost 0 bases and 5 bases respectively, with 8 bases between them. The germline V gene has CDR1 SGHRS and CDR2 YFSETQ. The CDR3 loop spans 13 amino acids. CDR3: CASSLVARETQYF. CDR3 bases: TGCGCCAGCAGCTTGGTTGCCCGGGAGACCCAGTACTTC.

The chain carries TRBV19 and TRBJ1-5; TRBD1 is a possible D gene (6 bases). V was clipped by 10 bases and J by 0 bases, with 13 bases between them. This CDR3 comprises 14 residues. Per the germline V gene, CDR1 is LNHDA and CDR2 is SQIVND (reference sequence). The CDR3 nucleotides are TGTGCCACGAGGGGGGGCTATAGCAATCAGCCCCAGCATTTT. Translation gives CATRGGYSNQPQHF.

This rearrangement joins TRBV20-1 to TRBJ1-5; TRBD1 might be the D (5 bases). Germline V gene sequence: CDR1 DFQATT, CDR2 SNEGSKA (reference sequence). The CDR3 loop spans 11 amino acids. V was trimmed by 4 bases and J by 8 bases, leaving 9 bases between them. The CDR3 reads CSANQGEPQHF. CDR3 nucleotides: TGCAGTGCTAACCAAGGGGAGCCCCAGCATTTT.

This rearrangement joins TRBV3-1 (or the pseudogene TRBV3-2) to TRBJ2-3, with 7 positions matching TRBD1. CDR1 and CDR2 from the germline V gene are LGHDT and YNNKEL (reference sequence). The CDR3 has 18 residues. Losses at the gene ends were 4 bases for V and 1 base for J; bases not matched to a gene: 14. Here the CDR3 DNA reads TGTGCCAGCAGCCTCCAAGGAAGACAGGGCTGGGGCACAGATACGCAGTATTTT. The encoded protein is CASSLQGRQGWGTDTQYF.

This chain joins TRBV5-1 and TRBJ1-1, with D possibly matching TRBD1 (5 bases). Germline CDR1 reads SGHRS; CDR2 reads YFSETQ. The CDR3 length is 14 residues. V shed 5 bases and J shed 5 bases, with 16 bases lying between them. The CDR3 nucleotides read TGCGCCAGCAGTTCAACCACCGGGGGGACTGAAGCTTTCTTT. Translation gives CASSSTTGGTEAFF.

The chain recombines TRBV2 with TRBJ1-2, with D maybe TRBD1 (5 bases). The CDR3 length is 12 residues. Trimming left V 7 bases short and J 2 bases short, with 8 bases between. Germline CDR1 is SNHLY and CDR2 is FYNNEI. The CDR3 nucleotides read TGTGCCAGCACGCCAGGGAACTATGGCTACACCTTC. Its protein product is CASTPGNYGYTF.

This clone was picked up one time. The genes are TRBV7-2 and TRBJ2-2; D unresolved. Germline values: CDR1 SGHTA, CDR2 FQGNSA. Trimming removed 2 bases at V and 10 bases at J, with 11 bases between. The CDR3 length is 13 residues. The CDR3 coding sequence is TGTGCCAGCAGCTTATGGGCCGTAGAGGAGCTGTTTTTT. Its protein product is CASSLWAVEELFF.

V and J are TRBV2 and TRBJ2-7; 11 bases line up with TRBD2. Germline lookup yields CDR1 SNHLY and CDR2 FYNNEI. CDR3 length: 15 residues. Trimming removed 3 bases from V and 4 bases from J; junction bases left unmatched: 5. The CDR3 sequence is CASSDPTSGEYEQYF. As DNA, the CDR3 is TGTGCCAGCAGTGACCCGACTAGCGGGGAATACGAGCAGTACTTC.

The chain combines TRBV3-1 (or the pseudogene TRBV3-2) with TRBJ1-1; D might be TRBD1 (6 bases). The germline V gene encodes CDR1 LGHDT and CDR2 YNNKEL (reference sequence). Trimming took off 5 bases at V and 5 bases at J, with 12 bases between the two ends. The CDR3 totals 13 residues. CDR3 coding DNA: TGTGCCAGCAGCACCCCCAGGGGAACTGAAGCTTTCTTT. This sequence encodes CASSTPRGTEAFF.

V and J are TRBV19 and TRBJ2-2, with 9 positions matching TRBD1. CDR1 is LNHDA and CDR2 is SQIVND in the germline V gene (reference sequence). The CDR3 length is 15 residues. V lost 4 bases to trimming and J lost 2 bases; unmatched junction nucleotides: 2. The CDR3 nucleotides are TGTGCCAGTAGTAGGGGACAGGGAAACACCGGGGAGCTGTTTTTT. As protein: CASSRGQGNTGELFF.

The V gene is TRBV10-2, the J gene TRBJ2-5; TRBD1 matches at 7 bases. The J segment lost 5 bases and the V segment lost 6 bases, leaving 6 bases of the junction unmatched. The CDR3 consists of 13 residues. Germline CDR1 reads WSHSY; CDR2 reads SAAADI. Written as DNA, the CDR3 is TGCGCCAGCAGGAACAGGGGTGTGGAGACCCAGTACTTC. Its translation: CASRNRGVETQYF.

This rearrangement joins TRBV6-6 to TRBJ1-2; 9 nucleotides match TRBD1. The germline V gene encodes CDR1 MNHNY and CDR2 SVGAGI (reference sequence). This CDR3 is built from 14 residues. V lost 3 bases to trimming and J lost 6 bases; unmatched junction nucleotides: 5. Written as DNA, the CDR3 is TGTGCCAGCAGTTATCCTACAGGGGGCGATGGCTACACCTTC. It encodes CASSYPTGGDGYTF.

The chain links TRBV19 to TRBJ1-6; the D is unclear. V was pared by 0 bases and J by 4 bases, with 7 bases between. CDR1 is LNHDA and CDR2 is SQIVND in the germline V gene (reference sequence). The CDR3 totals 15 residues. The CDR3 DNA reads as TGTGCCAGTAGTATAGAAGCGGATTATAATTCACCCCTCCACTTT. Its protein product is CASSIEADYNSPLHF. Complete variable domain (other parts from reference TRBV19 and TRBJ1-6): DGGITQSPKYLFRKEGQNVTLSCEQNLNHDAMYWYRQDPGQGLRLIYYSQIVNDFQKGDIAEGYSVSREKKESFPLTVTSAQKNPTAFYLCASSIEADYNSPLHFGNGTRLTVT.

The V and J genes are TRBV19 and TRBJ2-2, with TRBD1 as a possible D gene (5 bases). This CDR3 is 14 amino acids long. CDR1 LNHDA and CDR2 SQIVND come from the germline V gene (reference sequence). V lost 3 bases to trimming and J lost 3 bases, with 8 bases between them. CDR3 sequence (DNA): TGTGCCAGTAGTATTAAAGGGGACACCGGGGAGCTGTTTTTT. It translates to CASSIKGDTGELFF. The full variable domain, with the rest looked up from reference TRBV19 and TRBJ2-2, is DGGITQSPKYLFRKEGQNVTLSCEQNLNHDAMYWYRQDPGQGLRLIYYSQIVNDFQKGDIAEGYSVSREKKESFPLTVTSAQKNPTAFYLCASSIKGDTGELFFGEGSRLTVL.

This rearrangement joins TRBV7-9 to TRBJ2-2; perhaps TRBD2 as D (5 bases). This CDR3 is 17 amino acids long. The V and J ends lost 1 base and 6 bases respectively, with 18 bases between them. The germline CDR1 and CDR2 sequences are SEHNR and FQNEAQ (reference sequence). The CDR3 DNA reads as TGTGCCAGCAGCTTAGACTTGTGGAGCGGCGTTGCCGGGGAGCTGTTTTTT. Encoded protein: CASSLDLWSGVAGELFF.

V and J are TRBV11-2 and TRBJ1-6; D uncertain. CDR3 length: 16 amino acids. Germline V gene lookup returns CDR1 SGHAT and CDR2 FQNNGV. The germline V and J ends were trimmed by 5 bases and 2 bases, with 13 bases remaining between them. CDR3 bases: TGTGCCAGCAGCCCCAGAGGGTACACCTATAATTCACCCCTCCACTTT. Protein: CASSPRGYTYNSPLHF.

This chain connects TRBV5-6 to TRBJ2-2; D is uncertain. In germline, CDR1 is SGHDT, CDR2 YYEEEE. The germline V and J ends were trimmed by 5 bases and 3 bases, with 14 bases remaining between them. The CDR3 is made up of 15 amino acids. CDR3 in amino acids: CASRIGGRDTGELFF. The CDR3 DNA sequence: TGTGCCAGCAGGATTGGCGGCCGAGACACCGGGGAGCTGTTTTTT. The whole variable domain, remainder taken from reference TRBV5-6 and TRBJ2-2, is DAGVTQSPTHLIKTRGQQVTLRCSPKSGHDTVSWYQQALGQGPQFIFQYYEEEERQRGNFPDRFSGHQFPNYSSELNVNALLLGDSALYLCASRIGGRDTGELFFGEGSRLTVL.